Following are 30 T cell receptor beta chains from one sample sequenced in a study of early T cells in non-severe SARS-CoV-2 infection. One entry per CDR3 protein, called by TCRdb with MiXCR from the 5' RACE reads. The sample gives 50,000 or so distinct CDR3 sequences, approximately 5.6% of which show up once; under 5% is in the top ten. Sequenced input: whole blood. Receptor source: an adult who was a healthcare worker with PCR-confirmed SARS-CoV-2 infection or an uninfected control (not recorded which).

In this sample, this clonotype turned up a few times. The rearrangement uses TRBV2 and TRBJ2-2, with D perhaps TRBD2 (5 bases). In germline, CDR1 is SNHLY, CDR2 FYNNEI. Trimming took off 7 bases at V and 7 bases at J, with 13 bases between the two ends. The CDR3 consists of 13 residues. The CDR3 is CASIWEPNGELFF. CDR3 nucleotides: TGTGCCAGCATCTGGGAGCCGAACGGGGAGCTGTTTTTT.

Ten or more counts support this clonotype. The CDR3 reads CASAEGGRTEAFF. In DNA form, the CDR3 reads TGTGCCAGCGCGGAGGGGGGGAGGACTGAAGCTTTCTTT. The rearrangement joins TRBV6-5 to TRBJ1-1, with D perhaps matching TRBD1 (6 bases). This CDR3 is built from 13 residues. V lost 8 bases and J lost 5, with 15 bases in between. Germline V CDR1 and CDR2: MNHEY, SVGAGI.

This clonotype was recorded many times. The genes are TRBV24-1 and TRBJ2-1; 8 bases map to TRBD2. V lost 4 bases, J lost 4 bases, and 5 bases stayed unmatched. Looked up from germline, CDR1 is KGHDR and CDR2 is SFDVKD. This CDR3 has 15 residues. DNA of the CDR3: TGTGCCACCAGTGACCCTAGCGGGCCTTACAATGAGCAGTTCTTC. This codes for CATSDPSGPYNEQFF.

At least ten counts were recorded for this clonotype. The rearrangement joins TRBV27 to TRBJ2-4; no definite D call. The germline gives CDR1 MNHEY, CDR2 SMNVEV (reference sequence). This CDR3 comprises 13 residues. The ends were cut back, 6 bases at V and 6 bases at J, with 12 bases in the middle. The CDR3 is CASRGLTRNIQYF. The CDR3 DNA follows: TGTGCCAGCAGGGGCCTGACCCGAAACATTCAGTACTTC.

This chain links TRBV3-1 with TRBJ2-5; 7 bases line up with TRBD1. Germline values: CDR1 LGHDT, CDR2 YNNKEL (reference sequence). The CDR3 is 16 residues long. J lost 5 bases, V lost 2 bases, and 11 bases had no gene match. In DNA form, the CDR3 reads TGTGCCAGCAGCCAAACAGGGGCCGGTCCCGCGGAGACCCAGTACTTC. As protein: CASSQTGAGPAETQYF.

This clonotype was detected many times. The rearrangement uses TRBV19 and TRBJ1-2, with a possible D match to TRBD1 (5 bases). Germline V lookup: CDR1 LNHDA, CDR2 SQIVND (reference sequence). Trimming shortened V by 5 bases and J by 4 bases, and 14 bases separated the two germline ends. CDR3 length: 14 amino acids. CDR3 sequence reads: CASSSRDVGYGYTF. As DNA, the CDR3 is TGTGCCAGTAGTTCCAGGGACGTCGGCTATGGCTACACCTTC.

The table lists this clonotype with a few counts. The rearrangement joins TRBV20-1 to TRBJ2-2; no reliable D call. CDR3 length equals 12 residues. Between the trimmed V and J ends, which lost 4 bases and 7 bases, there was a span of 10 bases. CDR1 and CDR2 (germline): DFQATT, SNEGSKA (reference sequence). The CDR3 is CSANSLVGELFF. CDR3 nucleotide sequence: TGCAGTGCTAACTCGCTAGTCGGGGAGCTGTTTTTT.

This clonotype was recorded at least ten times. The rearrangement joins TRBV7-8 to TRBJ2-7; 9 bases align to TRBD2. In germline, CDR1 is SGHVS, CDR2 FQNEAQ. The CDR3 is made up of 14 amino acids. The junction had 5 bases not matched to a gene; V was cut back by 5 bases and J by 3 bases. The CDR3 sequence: CASSQTSGVYEQYF. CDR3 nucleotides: TGTGCCAGCAGCCAGACTAGCGGAGTCTACGAGCAGTACTTC.

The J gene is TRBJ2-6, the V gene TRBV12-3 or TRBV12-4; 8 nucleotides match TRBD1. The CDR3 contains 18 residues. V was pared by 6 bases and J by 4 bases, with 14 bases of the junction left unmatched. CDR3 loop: CASSRYRTGSGGANVLTF. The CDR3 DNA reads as TGTGCCAGCAGCCGGTACAGGACAGGGTCGGGAGGGGCCAACGTCCTGACTTTC.

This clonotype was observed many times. The CDR3 reads CASSPGENGYTF. In DNA, the CDR3 is TGTGCCAGCTCACCAGGAGAGAATGGCTACACCTTC. The chain uses TRBV18 and TRBJ1-2; D is undetermined. The CDR3 covers 12 residues. V was shortened by 2 bases and J by 6 bases, with 7 bases between the two germline ends. Germline V gives CDR1 KGHSH, CDR2 LQKENI.

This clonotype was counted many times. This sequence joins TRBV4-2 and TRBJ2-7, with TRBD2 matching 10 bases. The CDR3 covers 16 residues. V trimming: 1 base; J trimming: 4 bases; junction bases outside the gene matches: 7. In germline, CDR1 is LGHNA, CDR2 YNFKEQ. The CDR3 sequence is CASSQGASGGGYEQYF. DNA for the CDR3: TGTGCCAGCAGCCAAGGGGCTAGCGGGGGAGGTTACGAGCAGTACTTC.

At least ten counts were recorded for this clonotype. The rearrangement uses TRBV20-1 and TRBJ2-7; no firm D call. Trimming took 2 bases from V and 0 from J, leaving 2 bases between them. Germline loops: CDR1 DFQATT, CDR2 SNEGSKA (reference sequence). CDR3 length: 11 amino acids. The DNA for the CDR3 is TGCAGTGCTAGAACCTCCTACGAGCAGTACTTC. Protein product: CSARTSYEQYF.

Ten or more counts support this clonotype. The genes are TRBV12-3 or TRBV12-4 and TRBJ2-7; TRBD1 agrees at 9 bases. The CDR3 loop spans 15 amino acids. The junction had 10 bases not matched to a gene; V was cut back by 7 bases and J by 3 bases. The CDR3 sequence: CASKHTGTGSYEQYF. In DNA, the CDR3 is TGTGCCAGCAAACACACCGGGACAGGGAGCTACGAGCAGTACTTC.

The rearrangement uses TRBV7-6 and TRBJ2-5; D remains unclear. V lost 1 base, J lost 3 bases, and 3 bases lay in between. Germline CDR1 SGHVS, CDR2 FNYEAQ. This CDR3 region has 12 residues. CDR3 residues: CASSLGEETQYF. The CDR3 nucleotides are TGTGCCAGCAGCTTAGGGGAAGAGACCCAGTACTTC.

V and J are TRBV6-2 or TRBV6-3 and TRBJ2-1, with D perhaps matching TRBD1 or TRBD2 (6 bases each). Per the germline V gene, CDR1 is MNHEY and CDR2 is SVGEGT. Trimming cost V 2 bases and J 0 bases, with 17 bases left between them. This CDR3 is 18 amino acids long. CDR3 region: CASSYAAGGHRSYNEQFF. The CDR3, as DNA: TGTGCCAGCAGTTACGCGGCCGGGGGCCATCGCTCCTACAATGAGCAGTTCTTC.

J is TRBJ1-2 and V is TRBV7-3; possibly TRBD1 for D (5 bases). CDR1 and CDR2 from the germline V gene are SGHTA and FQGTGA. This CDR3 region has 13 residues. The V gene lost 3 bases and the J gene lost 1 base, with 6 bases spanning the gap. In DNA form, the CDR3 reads TGTGCCAGCAGCTTCGACAGTAACTATGGCTACACCTTC. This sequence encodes CASSFDSNYGYTF.

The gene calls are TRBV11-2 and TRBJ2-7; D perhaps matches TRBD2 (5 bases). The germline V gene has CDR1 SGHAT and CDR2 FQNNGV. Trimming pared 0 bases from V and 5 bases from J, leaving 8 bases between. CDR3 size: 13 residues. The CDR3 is CASSLDYGDEQYF. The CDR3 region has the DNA TGTGCCAGCAGCTTAGATTACGGGGACGAGCAGTACTTC.

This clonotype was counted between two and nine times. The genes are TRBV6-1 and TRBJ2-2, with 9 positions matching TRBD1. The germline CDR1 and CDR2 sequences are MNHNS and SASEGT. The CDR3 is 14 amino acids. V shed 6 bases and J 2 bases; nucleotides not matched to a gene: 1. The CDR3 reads CASRDRGNTGELFF. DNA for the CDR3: TGTGCCAGCAGGGACAGGGGTAACACCGGGGAGCTGTTTTTT.

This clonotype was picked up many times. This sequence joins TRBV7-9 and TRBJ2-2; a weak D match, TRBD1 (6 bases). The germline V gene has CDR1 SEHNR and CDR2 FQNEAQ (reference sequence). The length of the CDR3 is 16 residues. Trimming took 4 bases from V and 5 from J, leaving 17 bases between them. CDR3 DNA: TGTGCCAGCAGCTGGCCGAGAGGGGGTAGTACCGGGGAGCTGTTTTTT. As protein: CASSWPRGGSTGELFF.

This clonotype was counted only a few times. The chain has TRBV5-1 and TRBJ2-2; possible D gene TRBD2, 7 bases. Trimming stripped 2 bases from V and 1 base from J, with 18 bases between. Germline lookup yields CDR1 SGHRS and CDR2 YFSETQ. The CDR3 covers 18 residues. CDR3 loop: CASSFGLAGAQNTGELFF. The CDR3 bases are TGCGCCAGCAGCTTTGGATTGGCGGGGGCCCAGAACACCGGGGAGCTGTTTTTT.

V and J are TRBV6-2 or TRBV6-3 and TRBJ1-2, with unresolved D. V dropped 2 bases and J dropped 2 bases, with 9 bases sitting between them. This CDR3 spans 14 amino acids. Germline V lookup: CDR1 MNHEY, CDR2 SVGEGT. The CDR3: CASSYVPRNYGYTF. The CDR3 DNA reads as TGTGCCAGCAGTTACGTCCCCAGGAACTATGGCTACACCTTC.

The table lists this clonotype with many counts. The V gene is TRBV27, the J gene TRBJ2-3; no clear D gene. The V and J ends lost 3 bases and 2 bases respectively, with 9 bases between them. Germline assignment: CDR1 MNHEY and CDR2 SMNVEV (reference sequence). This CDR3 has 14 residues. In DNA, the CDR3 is TGTGCCAGCAGTTTTCTCGCGAACACAGATACGCAGTATTTT. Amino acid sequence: CASSFLANTDTQYF.

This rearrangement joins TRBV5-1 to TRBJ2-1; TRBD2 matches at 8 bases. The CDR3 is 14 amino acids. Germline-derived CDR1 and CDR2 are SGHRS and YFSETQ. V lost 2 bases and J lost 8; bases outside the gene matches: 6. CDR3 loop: CASSLLAERDEQFF. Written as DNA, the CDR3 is TGCGCCAGCAGCTTACTAGCGGAGAGGGATGAGCAGTTCTTC.

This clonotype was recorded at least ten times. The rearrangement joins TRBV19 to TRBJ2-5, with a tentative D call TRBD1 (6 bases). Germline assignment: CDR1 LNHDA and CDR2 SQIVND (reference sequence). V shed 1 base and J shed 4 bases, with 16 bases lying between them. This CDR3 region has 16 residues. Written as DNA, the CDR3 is TGTGCCAGTAGTATAGGTCCTCAGGGGCGCAGAGAGACCCAGTACTTC. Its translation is CASSIGPQGRRETQYF.

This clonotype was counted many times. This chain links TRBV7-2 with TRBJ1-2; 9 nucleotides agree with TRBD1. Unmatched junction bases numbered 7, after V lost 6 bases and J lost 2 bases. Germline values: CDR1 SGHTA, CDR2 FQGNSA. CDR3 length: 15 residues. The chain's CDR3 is CASSFRDRVNYGYTF. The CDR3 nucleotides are TGTGCCAGCAGTTTCCGGGACAGGGTCAACTATGGCTACACCTTC.

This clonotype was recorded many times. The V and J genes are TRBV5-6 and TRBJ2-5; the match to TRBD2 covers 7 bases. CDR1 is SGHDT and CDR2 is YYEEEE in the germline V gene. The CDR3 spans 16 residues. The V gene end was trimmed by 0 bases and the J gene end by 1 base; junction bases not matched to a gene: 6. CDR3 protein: CASSLVVAGIQETQYF. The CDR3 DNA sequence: TGTGCCAGCAGCTTGGTTGTAGCGGGTATCCAAGAGACCCAGTACTTC.

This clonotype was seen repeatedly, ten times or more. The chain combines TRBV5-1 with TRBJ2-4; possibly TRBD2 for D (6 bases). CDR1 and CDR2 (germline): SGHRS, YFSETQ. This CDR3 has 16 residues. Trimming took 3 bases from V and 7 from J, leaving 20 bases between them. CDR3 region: CASSWVAGPDSNIQYF. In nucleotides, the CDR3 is TGCGCCAGCAGCTGGGTGGCGGGGCCAGACAGTAACATTCAGTACTTC.

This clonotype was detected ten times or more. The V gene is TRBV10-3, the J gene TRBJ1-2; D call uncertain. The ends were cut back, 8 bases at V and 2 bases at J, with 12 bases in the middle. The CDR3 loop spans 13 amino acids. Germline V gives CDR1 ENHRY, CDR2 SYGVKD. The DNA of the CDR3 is TGTGCCATCGGGCCGGGCTCGAACTATGGCTACACCTTC. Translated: CAIGPGSNYGYTF.

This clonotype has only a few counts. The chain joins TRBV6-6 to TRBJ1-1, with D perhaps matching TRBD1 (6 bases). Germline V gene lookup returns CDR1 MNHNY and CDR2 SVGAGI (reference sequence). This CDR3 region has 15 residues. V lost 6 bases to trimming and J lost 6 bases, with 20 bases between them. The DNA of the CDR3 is TGTGCCAGCAGCTTACAGGGCCCTGGGGGGGCTGAAGCTTTCTTT. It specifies CASSLQGPGGAEAFF.

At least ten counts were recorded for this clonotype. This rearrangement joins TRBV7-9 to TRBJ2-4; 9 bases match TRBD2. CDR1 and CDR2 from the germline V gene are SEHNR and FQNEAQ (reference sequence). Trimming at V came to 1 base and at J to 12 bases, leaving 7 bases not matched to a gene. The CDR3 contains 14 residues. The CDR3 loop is CASSLEASGKRQYF. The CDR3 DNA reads TGTGCCAGCAGCTTAGAGGCTAGCGGGAAGCGTCAGTACTTC.